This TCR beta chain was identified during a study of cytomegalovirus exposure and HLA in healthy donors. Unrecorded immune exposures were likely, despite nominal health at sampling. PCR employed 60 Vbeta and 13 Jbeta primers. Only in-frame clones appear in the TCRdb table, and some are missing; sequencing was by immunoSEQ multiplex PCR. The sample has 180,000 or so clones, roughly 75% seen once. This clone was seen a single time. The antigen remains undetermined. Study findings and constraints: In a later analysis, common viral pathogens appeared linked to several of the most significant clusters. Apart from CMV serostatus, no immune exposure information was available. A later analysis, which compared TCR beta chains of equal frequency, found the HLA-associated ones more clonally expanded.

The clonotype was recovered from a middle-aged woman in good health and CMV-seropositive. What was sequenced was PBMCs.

CDR3 protein: CASSLVFSGGYTSGRTTDTQYF. In DNA form, the CDR3 reads TGTGCCAGCAGCTTAGTATTTTCTGGGGGGTACACCAGCGGGAGGACGACAGATACGCAGTATTTT. The chain joins TRBV13 to TRBJ2-3, with 9 nucleotides matching TRBD2. V lost 1 base and J lost 3; bases outside the gene matches: 23. The CDR3 extends over 22 amino acids. The V gene's germline CDR1 is PRHDT and CDR2 FYEKMQ (reference sequence). The full variable domain, rest sourced from reference TRBV13 and TRBJ2-3, is AAGVIQSPRHLIKEKRETATLKCYPIPRHDTVYWYQQGPGQDPQFLISFYEKMQSDKGSIPDRFSAQQFSDYHSELNMSSLELGDSALYFCASSLVFSGGYTSGRTTDTQYFGPGTRLTVL.